A selection of T cell receptor beta chains follows, all from one sample in a study of blood T cell repertoires in COVID-19. Using immunoSEQ multiplex PCR, the repertoire was profiled, and TCRdb retains in-frame clones only, with some absent. The data hold 180,000 or so clones, with more than 65% observed a single time. Sequencing was carried out using PBMCs or T cells enriched from blood (not recorded which). Receptor source: a man aged 45-65 years who had recovered from COVID-19. CDR3s leave out the opening cysteine and the closing phenylalanine or tryptophan. The D gene is left open where the match is weak. The size field is filled for only some rows; it gives once, few, many or a size class.

cdr3_aa: AWSADGDSNQPQH
v_call: TRBV30
d_call: NA
cdr3_length: 13
clone_size: NA
j_call: TRBJ1-5

cdr3_aa: AWSVPGGAFSNQPQH
v_call: TRBV30
d_call: NA
cdr3_length: 15
clone_size: NA
j_call: TRBJ1-5

cdr3_aa: ASSLDGQSQETQY
v_call: TRBV5-6
d_call: NA
cdr3_length: 13
clone_size: NA
j_call: TRBJ2-5

cdr3_aa: ASSFGGQETQY
v_call: TRBV5-1
d_call: NA
cdr3_length: 11
clone_size: NA
j_call: TRBJ2-5

cdr3_aa: ASSRYVQGRVSQPQH
v_call: TRBV5-5
d_call: NA
cdr3_length: 15
clone_size: NA
j_call: TRBJ1-5

cdr3_aa: ASTWGGVSTDTQY
v_call: TRBV6-5
d_call: TRBD2
cdr3_length: 13
clone_size: NA
j_call: TRBJ2-3

cdr3_aa: ATTKTGLTYEQY
v_call: TRBV24-1
d_call: NA
cdr3_length: 12
clone_size: NA
j_call: TRBJ2-7

cdr3_aa: ASSTQGPYSPLH
v_call: TRBV6-5
d_call: TRBD1
cdr3_length: 12
clone_size: NA
j_call: TRBJ1-6

cdr3_aa: ASSEYDRREQY
v_call: TRBV6-1
d_call: NA
cdr3_length: 11
clone_size: once
j_call: TRBJ2-7

cdr3_aa: ASSQDSGQINLSPLH
v_call: TRBV4-2
d_call: NA
cdr3_length: 15
clone_size: NA
j_call: TRBJ1-6

cdr3_aa: ASSVDRGHEQY
v_call: TRBV7-3
d_call: TRBD1
cdr3_length: 11
clone_size: NA
j_call: TRBJ2-7

cdr3_aa: ASSLFADRNYGYT
v_call: TRBV5-1
d_call: NA
cdr3_length: 13
clone_size: NA
j_call: TRBJ1-2

cdr3_aa: ASSSGTGGTGNTIY
v_call: TRBV7-3
d_call: TRBD1
cdr3_length: 14
clone_size: NA
j_call: TRBJ1-3

cdr3_aa: ASSASDRGTFYGYT
v_call: TRBV9
d_call: TRBD1
cdr3_length: 14
clone_size: few
j_call: TRBJ1-2

cdr3_aa: ASSYSILGVLF
v_call: TRBV6-5
d_call: NA
cdr3_length: 11
clone_size: NA
j_call: TRBJ1-4

cdr3_aa: AISESPGQNTEAF
v_call: TRBV10-3
d_call: NA
cdr3_length: 13
clone_size: NA
j_call: TRBJ1-1

cdr3_aa: ASSPNGYEKLF
v_call: TRBV3-1/TRBV3-2
d_call: NA
cdr3_length: 11
clone_size: NA
j_call: TRBJ1-4

cdr3_aa: ASSLGPGASSYNEQF
v_call: TRBV11-3
d_call: NA
cdr3_length: 15
clone_size: NA
j_call: TRBJ2-1

cdr3_aa: ASSSDAYRVPGTEAF
v_call: TRBV5-5
d_call: NA
cdr3_length: 15
clone_size: NA
j_call: TRBJ1-1

cdr3_aa: ASRAARPSGGAKADTQY
v_call: TRBV19
d_call: TRBD2
cdr3_length: 17
clone_size: NA
j_call: TRBJ2-3

cdr3_aa: ASSPQGQGKHYEQY
v_call: TRBV7-8
d_call: TRBD1
cdr3_length: 14
clone_size: NA
j_call: TRBJ2-7

cdr3_aa: ASRQTGRGEAF
v_call: TRBV19
d_call: TRBD1
cdr3_length: 11
clone_size: NA
j_call: TRBJ1-1

cdr3_aa: ASSAQPGTGVSPLH
v_call: TRBV7-6
d_call: TRBD1
cdr3_length: 14
clone_size: NA
j_call: TRBJ1-6

cdr3_aa: ASSCDRGIFEETDPD
v_call: TRBV6-4
d_call: TRBD1
cdr3_length: 15
clone_size: NA
j_call: TRBJ2-5

cdr3_aa: ASSLRGRETQY
v_call: TRBV27
d_call: NA
cdr3_length: 11
clone_size: NA
j_call: TRBJ2-5

cdr3_aa: ASRTRQGLNYGYT
v_call: TRBV27
d_call: TRBD1
cdr3_length: 13
clone_size: NA
j_call: TRBJ1-2

cdr3_aa: ASSYRHNSNQPQH
v_call: TRBV19
d_call: NA
cdr3_length: 13
clone_size: NA
j_call: TRBJ1-5

cdr3_aa: AWSVTLGGAKNIQY
v_call: TRBV30
d_call: NA
cdr3_length: 14
clone_size: NA
j_call: TRBJ2-4

cdr3_aa: ASSKTATNEKLF
v_call: TRBV5-5
d_call: NA
cdr3_length: 12
clone_size: NA
j_call: TRBJ1-4

cdr3_aa: SVGAGFRVNHNEQF
v_call: TRBV29-1
d_call: NA
cdr3_length: 14
clone_size: NA
j_call: TRBJ2-1

cdr3_aa: ASSSDRGQETQY
v_call: TRBV11-1
d_call: TRBD1
cdr3_length: 12
clone_size: NA
j_call: TRBJ2-5